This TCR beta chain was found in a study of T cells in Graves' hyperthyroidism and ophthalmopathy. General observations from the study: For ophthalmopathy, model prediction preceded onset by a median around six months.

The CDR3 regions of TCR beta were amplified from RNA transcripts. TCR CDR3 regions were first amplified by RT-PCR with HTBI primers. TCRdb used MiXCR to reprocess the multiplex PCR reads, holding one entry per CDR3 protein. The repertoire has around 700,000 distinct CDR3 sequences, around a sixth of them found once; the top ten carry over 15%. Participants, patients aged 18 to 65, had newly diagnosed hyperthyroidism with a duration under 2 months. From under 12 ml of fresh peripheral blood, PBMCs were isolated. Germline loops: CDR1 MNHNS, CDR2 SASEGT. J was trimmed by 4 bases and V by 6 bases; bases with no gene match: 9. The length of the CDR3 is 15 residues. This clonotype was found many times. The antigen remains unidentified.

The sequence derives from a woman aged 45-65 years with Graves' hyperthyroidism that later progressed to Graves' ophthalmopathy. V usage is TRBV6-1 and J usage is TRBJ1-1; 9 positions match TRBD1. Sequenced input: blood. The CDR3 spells CASRRQGVEGTEAFF. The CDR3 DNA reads TGTGCCAGCAGGAGACAGGGGGTAGAGGGCACTGAAGCTTTCTTT.